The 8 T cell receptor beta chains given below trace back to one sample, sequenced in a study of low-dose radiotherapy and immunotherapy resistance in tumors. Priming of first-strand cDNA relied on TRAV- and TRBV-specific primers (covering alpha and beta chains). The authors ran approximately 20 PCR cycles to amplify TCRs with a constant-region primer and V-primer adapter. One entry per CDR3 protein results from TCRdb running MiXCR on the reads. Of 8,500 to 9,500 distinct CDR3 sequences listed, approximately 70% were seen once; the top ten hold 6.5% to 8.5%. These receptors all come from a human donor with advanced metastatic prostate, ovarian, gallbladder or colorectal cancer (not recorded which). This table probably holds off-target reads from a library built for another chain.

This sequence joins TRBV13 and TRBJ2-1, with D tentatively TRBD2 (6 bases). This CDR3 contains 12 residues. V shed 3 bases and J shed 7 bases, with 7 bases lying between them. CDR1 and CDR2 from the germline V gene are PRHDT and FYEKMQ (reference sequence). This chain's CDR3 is CASSFGGNEQFF. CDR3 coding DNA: TGTGCCAGCAGCTTTGGAGGGAATGAGCAGTTCTTC.

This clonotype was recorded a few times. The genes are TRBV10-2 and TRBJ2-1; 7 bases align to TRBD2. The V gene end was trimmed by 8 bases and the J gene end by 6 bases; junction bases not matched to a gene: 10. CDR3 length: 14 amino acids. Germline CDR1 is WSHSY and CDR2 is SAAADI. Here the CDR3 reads CASVPGGSTNEQFF. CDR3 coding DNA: TGCGCCAGCGTCCCCGGCGGGAGTACCAATGAGCAGTTCTTC.

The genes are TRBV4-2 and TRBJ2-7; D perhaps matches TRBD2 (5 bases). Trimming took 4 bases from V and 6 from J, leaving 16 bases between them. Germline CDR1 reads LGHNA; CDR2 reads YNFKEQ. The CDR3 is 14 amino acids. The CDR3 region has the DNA TGTGCCAGCAGCCCCGGACTGGAGTCTGCCGAGCAGTACTTC. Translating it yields CASSPGLESAEQYF.

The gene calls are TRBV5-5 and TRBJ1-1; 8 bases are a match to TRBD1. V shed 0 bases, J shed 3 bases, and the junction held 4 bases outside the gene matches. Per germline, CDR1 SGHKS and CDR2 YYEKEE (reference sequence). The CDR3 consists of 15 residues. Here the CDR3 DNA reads TGTGCCAGCAGCTTGGCCGGACAGGGTTACACTGAAGCTTTCTTT. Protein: CASSLAGQGYTEAFF.

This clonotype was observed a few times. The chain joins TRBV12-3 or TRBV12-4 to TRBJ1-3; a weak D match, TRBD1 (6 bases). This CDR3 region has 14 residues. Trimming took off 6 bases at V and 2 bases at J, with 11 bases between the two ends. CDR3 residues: CASRPGGPGNTIYF. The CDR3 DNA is TGTGCCAGCAGGCCCGGGGGGCCTGGAAACACCATATATTTT.

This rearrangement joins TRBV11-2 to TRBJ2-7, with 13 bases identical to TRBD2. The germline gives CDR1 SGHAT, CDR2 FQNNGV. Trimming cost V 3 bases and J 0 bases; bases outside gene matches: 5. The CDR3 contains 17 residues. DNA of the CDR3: TGTGCCAGCAGCTTCCGACTAGCGGGAGGTTCCTCCTACGAGCAGTACTTC. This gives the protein CASSFRLAGGSSYEQYF.

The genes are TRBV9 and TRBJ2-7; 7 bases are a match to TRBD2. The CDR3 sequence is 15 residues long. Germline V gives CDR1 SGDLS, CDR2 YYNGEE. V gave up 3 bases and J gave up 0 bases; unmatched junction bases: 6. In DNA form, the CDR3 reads TGTGCCAGCAGCGGGGACTACCAGAGCTCCTACGAGCAGTACTTC. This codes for CASSGDYQSSYEQYF.

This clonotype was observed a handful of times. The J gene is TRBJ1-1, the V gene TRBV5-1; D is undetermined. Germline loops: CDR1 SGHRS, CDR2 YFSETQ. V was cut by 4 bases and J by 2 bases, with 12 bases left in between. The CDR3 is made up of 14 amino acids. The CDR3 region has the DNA TGCGCCAGCAGCGCTCAGGCGCATAACACTGAAGCTTTCTTT. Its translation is CASSAQAHNTEAFF. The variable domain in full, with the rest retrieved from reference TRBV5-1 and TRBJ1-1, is KAGVTQTPRYLIKTRGQQVTLSCSPISGHRSVSWYQQTPGQGLQFLFEYFSETQRNKGNFPGRFSGRQFSNSRSEMNVSTLELGDSALYLCASSAQAHNTEAFFGQGTRLTVV.